The rows below give T cell receptor beta chains drawn from one sample of a study of graft-versus-host responses after intestinal transplantation. No antigen has been identified for these receptors. Method: immunoSEQ multiplex PCR; TCRdb's copy keeps in-frame clones and lacks some. The table lists some 110,000 clones, approximately 94% of them singletons. The sample consisted of unstimulated CD4+ T cells sorted from spleen or lymph node cells, taken before transplant. Receptors were obtained from a human donor who was the organ donor for an intestinal transplant. CDR3s include the opening cysteine and the closing phenylalanine or tryptophan.

v_call: TRBV9
j_call: TRBJ1-1
cdr3_aa: CASSAPEGLLNTEAFF

v_call: TRBV5-1
j_call: TRBJ2-7
cdr3_aa: CAGSLEGTAEQYF

v_call: TRBV6-6
j_call: TRBJ1-2
cdr3_aa: CASSYSPDADGYTF

v_call: TRBV7-2
j_call: TRBJ1-3
cdr3_aa: CAEQRFSGNTIYF

v_call: TRBV5-1
j_call: TRBJ2-3
cdr3_aa: CASSLGTGTDTQYF

v_call: TRBV11-2
j_call: TRBJ1-2
cdr3_aa: CASSLEDRSLSTF

v_call: TRBV27
j_call: TRBJ2-5
cdr3_aa: CASSLLGLASLETQYF

v_call: TRBV4-1
j_call: TRBJ2-4
cdr3_aa: CASSLTGGGETKNIQYF

v_call: TRBV18
j_call: TRBJ2-1
cdr3_aa: CASSPPIGRTSAYNEQFF

v_call: TRBV6-5
j_call: TRBJ2-5
cdr3_aa: CASRETGEETQYF

v_call: TRBV30
j_call: TRBJ1-1
cdr3_aa: CAWSLIHTEAFF

v_call: TRBV11-2
j_call: TRBJ1-5
cdr3_aa: CASSLSTNQPQHF

v_call: TRBV30
j_call: TRBJ1-3
cdr3_aa: CAWSTGSSGNTIYF

v_call: TRBV6-6
j_call: TRBJ2-7
cdr3_aa: CASRARGSYEQYF

v_call: TRBV4-1
j_call: TRBJ2-1
cdr3_aa: CASSQAVTRGQGNEQFF

v_call: TRBV7-9
j_call: TRBJ2-4
cdr3_aa: CASSLGATGQKNIQYF

v_call: TRBV7-9
j_call: TRBJ2-1
cdr3_aa: CASSKIGLAGDNEQFF

v_call: TRBV7-2
j_call: TRBJ1-2
cdr3_aa: CASSVDLSYYGYTF

v_call: TRBV5-5
j_call: TRBJ2-7
cdr3_aa: CASSLALFAGIYEQYF

v_call: TRBV6-6
j_call: TRBJ2-7
cdr3_aa: CASSYQGRVQGEQYF

v_call: TRBV6-7
j_call: TRBJ2-6
cdr3_aa: CASSYSGQGVFSSGANVLTF

v_call: TRBV13
j_call: TRBJ2-6
cdr3_aa: CASSRGYPGANVLTF

v_call: TRBV5-1
j_call: TRBJ2-7
cdr3_aa: CASSSGTSGSHEQYF

v_call: TRBV4-3
j_call: TRBJ2-5
cdr3_aa: CASSQESGSETQYF

v_call: TRBV4-1
j_call: TRBJ2-4
cdr3_aa: CASSQVLTPQHKNIQYF

v_call: TRBV9
j_call: TRBJ2-5
cdr3_aa: CASTKASGQETQYF

v_call: TRBV12-5
j_call: TRBJ2-2
cdr3_aa: CASGLPPNTSGSPTGELFF

v_call: TRBV5-1
j_call: TRBJ2-1
cdr3_aa: CASSSGQGSSYNEQFF

v_call: TRBV5-1
j_call: TRBJ2-1
cdr3_aa: CASSPNPGLEYNEQFF

v_call: TRBV9
j_call: TRBJ2-3
cdr3_aa: CASSVTGAWDTQYF

v_call: TRBV10-3
j_call: TRBJ2-5
cdr3_aa: CATEGGRAETQYF

v_call: TRBV18
j_call: TRBJ2-1
cdr3_aa: CASSPADEQFF

v_call: TRBV7-2
j_call: TRBJ1-2
cdr3_aa: CASSLAGQGGRGYTF

v_call: TRBV5-6
j_call: TRBJ1-3
cdr3_aa: CASSLGESGNTIYF

v_call: TRBV7-9
j_call: TRBJ1-1
cdr3_aa: CASSPGQGVLRTEAFF

v_call: TRBV19
j_call: TRBJ2-7
cdr3_aa: CASSIDSPSYEQYF

v_call: TRBV2
j_call: TRBJ1-5
cdr3_aa: CASSPGTRSQNQPQHF

v_call: TRBV5-4
j_call: TRBJ1-2
cdr3_aa: CASSFRSGSSPSNYGYTF

v_call: TRBV27
j_call: TRBJ2-6
cdr3_aa: CASGPYSGANVLTF

v_call: TRBV5-5
j_call: TRBJ2-2
cdr3_aa: CASSLEGTGELFF

v_call: TRBV20-1
j_call: TRBJ1-1
cdr3_aa: CSARYSTEAFF

v_call: TRBV21-1
j_call: TRBJ2-3
cdr3_aa: CASSPSERGSTDTQYF

v_call: TRBV7-2
j_call: TRBJ2-7
cdr3_aa: CASSLERPLLAGVSYEQYF

v_call: TRBV28
j_call: TRBJ2-2
cdr3_aa: CASSKTSRAGELFF

v_call: TRBV19
j_call: TRBJ1-3
cdr3_aa: CASTYFGPRRGNTIYF

v_call: TRBV10-2
j_call: TRBJ2-1
cdr3_aa: CAGGTSGRRNEQFF

v_call: TRBV10-3
j_call: TRBJ2-2
cdr3_aa: CAISEKAGGNTGELFF

v_call: TRBV19
j_call: TRBJ2-5
cdr3_aa: CASGWGSSQETQYF

v_call: TRBV27
j_call: TRBJ1-2
cdr3_aa: CASSLSAAGNYGYTF